This TCR beta chain was sequenced in a study of cytomegalovirus exposure and HLA in healthy donors. This CDR3 has 16 amino acids. The germline V gene encodes CDR1 SGHDN and CDR2 FVKESK. V was clipped by 4 bases and J by 3 bases; unmatched bases: 10. This clone was counted only a few times. PCR employed 60 Vbeta and 13 Jbeta primers. Libraries were prepared by immunoSEQ multiplex PCR; TCRdb keeps only in-frame clonotypes and omits some of them. This table holds roughly 84,000 clones, 65% to 85% found once. The receptor's source is a man between 50 and 59 years old in good health and CMV-seronegative. Sequenced sample: PBMCs. The rearrangement links TRBV14 to TRBJ1-1; 8 bases are a match to TRBD1. CDR3 nucleotides: TGTGCCAGCAGCCTGAGGACAGGGAGAAGAGACACTGAAGCTTTCTTT. It codes for CASSLRTGRRDTEAFF.